Presented here are 21 T cell receptor beta chains from one specimen sequenced in a study of blood T cell repertoires in COVID-19. Profiling relied on immunoSEQ multiplex PCR, and the TCRdb table lists in-frame clones only, not all of them. The sample lists 40,000 to 50,000 clones; approximately 90% were seen once. Sample: PBMCs or T cells enriched from blood (not recorded which). These receptors all come from a woman aged 45-59 years who had recovered from COVID-19.

The chain uses TRBV29-1 and TRBJ2-3; 11 bases map to TRBD1. With 6 bases clipped from V and 5 bases from J, the junction kept 7 bases outside the gene matches. The CDR3 sequence is 14 residues long. Germline V lookup: CDR1 SQVTM, CDR2 ANQGSEA. This CDR3 is CSVVDRGPKDTQYF. CDR3 nucleotide sequence: TGCAGCGTGGTGGACAGGGGGCCTAAAGATACGCAGTATTTT.

The V gene is TRBV10-1, the J gene TRBJ1-1; tentative D call: TRBD1 (6 bases). CDR1 is WNHNN and CDR2 is SYGVQD in the germline V gene (reference sequence). V lost 6 bases to trimming and J lost 0 bases, with 11 bases between them. The CDR3 is 14 amino acids. The CDR3 spells CASSQTGLNTEAFF. CDR3 DNA: TGCGCCAGCAGCCAAACAGGGTTGAACACTGAAGCTTTCTTT.

This clone was seen a few times. CDR3 residues: CASSPGQMKNEKLFF. The CDR3 DNA is TGTGCCAGCTCTCCGGGACAGATGAAAAATGAAAAACTGTTTTTT. The chain joins TRBV18 to TRBJ1-4; TRBD1 agrees at 7 bases. V was clipped by 6 bases and J by 5 bases; unmatched bases: 9. The CDR3 runs 15 residues. CDR1 is KGHSH and CDR2 is LQKENI in the germline V gene.

The chain has TRBV29-1 and TRBJ2-4; D uncertain. From germline, CDR1 is SQVTM and CDR2 ANQGSEA. CDR3 size: 11 residues. The CDR3 loop reads CIGQVANIQYF. DNA of the CDR3: TGCATTGGCCAGGTGGCTAACATTCAGTACTTC.

This chain uses TRBV14 with TRBJ1-2; perhaps TRBD1 as D (5 bases). Germline assignment: CDR1 SGHDN and CDR2 FVKESK. This CDR3 spans 15 amino acids. V was pared by 1 base and J by 2 bases, with 11 bases between. CDR3 sequence reads: CASSQVQGWNYGYTF. In nucleotides, the CDR3 is TGTGCCAGCAGCCAAGTTCAGGGATGGAACTATGGCTACACCTTC.

The genes are TRBV6-2 or TRBV6-3 and TRBJ2-7; a possible D gene is TRBD2 (6 bases). Germline V gene lookup returns CDR1 MNHEY and CDR2 SVGEGT. The CDR3 totals 16 residues. V lost 6 bases and J lost 0, with 18 bases in between. DNA of the CDR3: TGTGCCAGCAGCCCGCCCGGGAGCTCCCCCTCCTACGAGCAGTACTTC. Its protein product is CASSPPGSSPSYEQYF.

This chain uses TRBV18 with TRBJ2-7; 7 nucleotides line up with TRBD1. The germline V gene has CDR1 KGHSH and CDR2 LQKENI. The CDR3 is 15 amino acids. V lost 4 bases, J lost 5 bases, and 11 bases stayed unmatched. The CDR3 DNA sequence: TGTGCCAGCTCACAATCCCCGGGACAGCCCGACGAGCAGTACTTC. Protein: CASSQSPGQPDEQYF.

This chain joins TRBV7-2 and TRBJ2-3; 13 nucleotides line up with TRBD2. V was clipped by 3 bases and J by 3 bases; unmatched bases: 0. CDR3 length equals 15 residues. CDR1 is SGHTA and CDR2 is FQGNSA in the germline V gene. CDR3 DNA sequence: TGTGCCAGCAGCTTGGGACTAGCGGGAACAGATACGCAGTATTTT. Its translation: CASSLGLAGTDTQYF.

The V gene is TRBV19, the J gene TRBJ1-3; tentative D call: TRBD1 (6 bases). This CDR3 comprises 16 residues. Trimming stripped 6 bases from V and 4 bases from J, with 19 bases between. Germline loops: CDR1 LNHDA, CDR2 SQIVND (reference sequence). The CDR3 DNA follows: TGTGCCAGTAGCCCTTCCGCAGGGGCCGGAGGAAACACCATATATTTT. Its protein product is CASSPSAGAGGNTIYF.

The chain has TRBV19 and TRBJ1-5; D perhaps matches TRBD1 (6 bases). V was shortened by 8 bases and J by 5 bases, with 13 bases between the two germline ends. The CDR3 runs to 13 residues. Germline CDR1 and CDR2: LNHDA and SQIVND (reference sequence). CDR3 nucleotides: TGTGCCAGTGTTCAGGGGAAACATCAGCCCCAGCATTTT. Its protein is CASVQGKHQPQHF.

This clone was seen just once. This chain links TRBV30 with TRBJ1-3; D perhaps matches TRBD1 (6 bases). This CDR3 comprises 13 residues. CDR1 is GTSNPN, CDR2 SVGIG, per germline (reference sequence). The CDR3 region has the DNA TGTGACCAAATCTGGACAGAGGGTAGGACCATATATTTT. Amino acid sequence: CDQIWTEGRTIYF.

V and J are TRBV19 and TRBJ2-1; 10 bases line up with TRBD2. Germline lookup yields CDR1 LNHDA and CDR2 SQIVND (reference sequence). V shed 3 bases and J 7 bases; nucleotides not matched to a gene: 15. This CDR3 comprises 18 residues. CDR3 region: CASSMGPSLAGVRNEQFF. CDR3 coding DNA: TGTGCCAGTAGTATGGGGCCTTCCCTAGCGGGAGTTAGGAATGAGCAGTTCTTC. The full variable domain, its missing parts supplied by reference TRBV19 and TRBJ2-1, is DGGITQSPKYLFRKEGQNVTLSCEQNLNHDAMYWYRQDPGQGLRLIYYSQIVNDFQKGDIAEGYSVSREKKESFPLTVTSAQKNPTAFYLCASSMGPSLAGVRNEQFFGPGTRLTVL.

This chain connects TRBV7-3 to TRBJ2-2, with a weak D call TRBD1 (6 bases). The V end was cut by 2 bases, the J end by 7 bases, with 11 bases between. Germline V gene lookup returns CDR1 SGHTA and CDR2 FQGTGA. This CDR3 has 14 residues. CDR3 amino acids: CASSLAGAGGELFF. The CDR3 DNA reads as TGTGCCAGCAGCTTAGCAGGGGCCGGCGGGGAGCTGTTTTTT.

This chain joins TRBV19 and TRBJ1-2; D ambiguous. This CDR3 spans 12 amino acids. Germline V gene data show CDR1 as LNHDA and CDR2 as SQIVND (reference sequence). Trimming removed 0 bases at V and 8 bases at J, with 7 bases between. This CDR3 reads CASSIDRRGYTF. Written as DNA, the CDR3 is TGTGCCAGTAGTATAGATCGGAGGGGCTACACCTTC. Supplemented by reference TRBV19 and TRBJ1-2, the full variable domain reads DGGITQSPKYLFRKEGQNVTLSCEQNLNHDAMYWYRQDPGQGLRLIYYSQIVNDFQKGDIAEGYSVSREKKESFPLTVTSAQKNPTAFYLCASSIDRRGYTFGSGTRLTVV.

V is TRBV6-2 or TRBV6-3 and J is TRBJ2-7, with TRBD1 matching over 7 bases. J gave up 4 bases and V 5 bases, and 11 bases lay outside the gene matches. Germline CDR1 and CDR2: MNHEY and SVGEGT. CDR3 length: 15 residues. CDR3 residues: CASSPSQGFFYEQYF. The CDR3, as DNA: TGTGCCAGCAGTCCATCACAGGGGTTCTTTTACGAGCAGTACTTC.

The chain combines TRBV6-6 with TRBJ1-5; tentative D call: TRBD1 (5 bases). Germline CDR1 MNHNY, CDR2 SVGAGI (reference sequence). The CDR3 is 15 residues long. V was cut by 7 bases and J by 2 bases, with 15 bases left in between. The CDR3 bases are TGTGCCAGCAACATTCAGGGTTATGGCAATCAGCCCCAGCATTTT. Translating it yields CASNIQGYGNQPQHF.

V and J are TRBV19 and TRBJ1-4; TRBD1 aligns across 9 bases. Losses at the gene ends were 7 bases for V and 6 bases for J; bases not matched to a gene: 6. The CDR3 has 14 amino acids. Germline V gene data show CDR1 as LNHDA and CDR2 as SQIVND (reference sequence). The DNA of the CDR3 is TGTGCCAGTACTCCGGGACAGGGATATGAAAAACTGTTTTTT. This gives the protein CASTPGQGYEKLFF.

The gene calls are TRBV15 and TRBJ2-7, with TRBD1 matching 7 bases. CDR1 and CDR2 (germline): LNHNV, YYDKDF (reference sequence). After removal of 4 bases from V and 4 bases from J, the junction contained 4 bases not matched to a gene. There are 13 residues in the CDR3. The CDR3 nucleotides read TGTGCCACCAGCATCAACAGGGGATACGAGCAGTACTTC. It translates to CATSINRGYEQYF.

This chain's CDR3 is CASSISGLGYNEQFF. CDR3 bases: TGTGCCAGCAGCATTAGCGGTCTTGGCTACAATGAGCAGTTCTTC. This chain connects TRBV7-2 to TRBJ2-1; a weak D match, TRBD2 (6 bases). V was shortened by 5 bases and J by 3 bases, with 14 bases between the two germline ends. Germline V gene data show CDR1 as SGHTA and CDR2 as FQGNSA. There are 15 residues in the CDR3.

The gene calls are TRBV29-1 and TRBJ2-1; D is possibly TRBD2 (6 bases). Germline V gene sequence: CDR1 SQVTM, CDR2 ANQGSEA. The CDR3 covers 11 residues. Trimming left V 4 bases short and J 8 bases short, with 9 bases between. The CDR3 DNA sequence: TGCAGCGTTGTCCGGGACTATGAGCAGTTCTTC. It yields the protein CSVVRDYEQFF.

Here the CDR3 DNA reads TGTGCCAGCAGTTCCCCCCTAGCCCCACGGGCAAATTCAGATACGCAGTATTTT. It encodes CASSSPLAPRANSDTQYF. This sequence joins TRBV6-2 or TRBV6-3 and TRBJ2-3; tentatively, D is TRBD2 (5 bases). The CDR3 is 18 amino acids. V was pared by 4 bases and J by 4 bases, with 24 bases between. The germline CDR1 and CDR2 sequences are MNHEY and SVGEGT.